The 3 T cell receptor beta chains reported below all come from one sample, sequenced in a study of blood T cells in healthy people across ages (dated by TCRdb to about 2015). The receptor library was made with 5' RACE. Reads for this sample came from an Illumina HiSeq 2500. The second PCR ran for roughly 7 to 12 cycles and used a J-beta primer mix along with a sample-barcoded 5' primer. TCRdb's own reprocessing of the public reads used fastp at Q25 and MiXCR and kept productive beta chains. Identical CDR3 proteins give one entry, which carries the most common genes and DNA. The sample table holds 700,000 to 950,000 distinct CDR3 sequences, of which 58% were seen once. In total, the top ten clones hold about 20% of the sample. What was sequenced was blood. The receptor source for this set is a man aged 30 to 39 in good health.

This clonotype appeared a few times. The chain joins TRBV6-2 or TRBV6-3 to TRBJ2-5; D might be TRBD1 (6 bases). Trimming took off 6 bases at V and 2 bases at J, with 13 bases between the two ends. Germline CDR1 is MNHEY and CDR2 is SVGEGT. The CDR3 length is 14 residues. The CDR3 bases are TGTGCCAGCAGACCCGGACAGAGACAAGAGACCCAGTACTTC. Translated: CASRPGQRQETQYF.

The genes are TRBV28 and TRBJ2-4; D gene unclear. The last part of the DNA fits TRBJ2-7 better; the J call may be wrong. Germline CDR1 reads MDHEN; CDR2 reads SYDVKM. The length of the CDR3 is 13 residues. The CDR3 DNA reads TGTGCCAGCAGTGTACCTATGGTGGGCGAGCAGTACTTC. Protein product: CASSVPMVGEQYF.

This clonotype was recorded once. This chain connects TRBV6-1 to TRBJ1-2; maybe TRBD1 (5 bases). V lost 0 bases and J lost 5, with 13 bases in between. Germline V CDR1 and CDR2: MNHNS, SASEGT. The CDR3 consists of 15 residues. The CDR3 DNA follows: TGTGCCAGCAGTGAAGCAGTGGGGGTACAATATGGCTACACCTTC. It specifies CASSEAVGVQYGYTF.